Each of the 2 T cell receptor beta chains below was sequenced from the same sample in a study of molecular identifiers for immune sequencing clone quantification. From the PCR reads, TCRdb called clonotypes with MiXCR, one entry per CDR3 protein. Found here are 350,000 or so distinct CDR3 sequences, 20% to 25% of them singletons; the top ten hold approximately 0.8%. Sample: naive CD8+ T cells from blood, with Jurkat cell RNA spiked in. Documented subset: FACS-sorted CD8+CD4-CCR7+CD45RA+ naive T cells. The receptors stem from a human donor in good health. Some libraries in this study had Jurkat cell RNA spiked in.

This clonotype showed up many times. The chain links TRBV7-9 to TRBJ1-1, with D possibly being TRBD1 (5 bases). Trimming cost V 5 bases and J 2 bases, with 18 bases left between them. The germline V gene encodes CDR1 SEHNR and CDR2 FQNEAQ (reference sequence). There are 16 residues in the CDR3. CDR3 amino acids: CASSPTISRANTEAFF. For the CDR3, the DNA is TGTGCCAGCAGCCCAACCATCTCCAGGGCCAACACTGAAGCTTTCTTT. Full variable domain (rest looked up from reference TRBV7-9 and TRBJ1-1): DTGVSQNPRHKITKRGQNVTFRCDPISEHNRLYWYRQTLGQGPEFLTYFQNEAQLEKSRLLSDRFSAERPKGSFSTLEIQRTEQGDSAMYLCASSPTISRANTEAFFGQGTRLTVV.

In this sample, this clonotype turned up many times. The chain links TRBV28 to TRBJ1-1; possibly TRBD1 for D (5 bases). The CDR3 runs 14 residues. Germline assignment: CDR1 MDHEN and CDR2 SYDVKM. The germline V and J ends were trimmed by 7 bases and 4 bases, with 16 bases remaining between them. CDR3 protein: CASKTGGEGTEAFF. The CDR3 bases are TGTGCCAGCAAAACCGGGGGGGAGGGCACTGAAGCTTTCTTT.